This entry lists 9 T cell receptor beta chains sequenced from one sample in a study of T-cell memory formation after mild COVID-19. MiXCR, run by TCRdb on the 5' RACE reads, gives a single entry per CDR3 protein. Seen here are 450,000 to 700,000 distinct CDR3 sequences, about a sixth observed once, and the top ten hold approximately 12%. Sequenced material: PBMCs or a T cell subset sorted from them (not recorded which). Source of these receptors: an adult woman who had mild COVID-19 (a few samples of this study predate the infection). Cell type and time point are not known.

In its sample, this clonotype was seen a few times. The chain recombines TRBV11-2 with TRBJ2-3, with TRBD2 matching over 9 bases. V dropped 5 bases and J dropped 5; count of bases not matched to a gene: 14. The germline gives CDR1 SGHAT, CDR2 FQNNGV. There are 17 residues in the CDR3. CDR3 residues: CASSLQTSGPTVDTQYF. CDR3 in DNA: TGTGCCAGCAGCCTACAGACTAGCGGCCCAACGGTAGATACGCAGTATTTT.

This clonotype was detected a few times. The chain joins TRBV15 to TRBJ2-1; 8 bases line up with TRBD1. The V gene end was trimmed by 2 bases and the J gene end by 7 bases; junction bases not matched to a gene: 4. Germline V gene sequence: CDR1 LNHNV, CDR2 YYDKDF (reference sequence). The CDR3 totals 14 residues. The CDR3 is CATSRRTGRNEQFF. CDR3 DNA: TGTGCCACCAGCAGAAGGACAGGGAGAAATGAGCAGTTCTTC. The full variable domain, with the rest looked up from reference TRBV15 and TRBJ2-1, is DAMVIQNPRYQVTQFGKPVTLSCSQTLNHNVMYWYQQKSSQAPKLLFHYYDKDFNNEADTPDNFQSRRPNTSFCFLDIRSPGLGDTAMYLCATSRRTGRNEQFFGPGTRLTVL.

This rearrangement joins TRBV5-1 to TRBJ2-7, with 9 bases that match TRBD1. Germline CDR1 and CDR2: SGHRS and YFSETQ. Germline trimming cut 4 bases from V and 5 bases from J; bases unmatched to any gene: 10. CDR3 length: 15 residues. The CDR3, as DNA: TGCGCCAGCAGCCCGACGGGACAGGGTATCCACGAGCAGTACTTC. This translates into CASSPTGQGIHEQYF.

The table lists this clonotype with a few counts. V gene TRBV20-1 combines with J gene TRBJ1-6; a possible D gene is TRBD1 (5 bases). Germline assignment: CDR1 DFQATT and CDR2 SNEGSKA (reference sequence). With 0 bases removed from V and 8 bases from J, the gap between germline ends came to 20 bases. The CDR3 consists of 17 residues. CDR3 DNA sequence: TGCAGTGCTAGAGAATCCGGCAGGGACGTATTCCATTCACCCCTCCACTTT. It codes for CSARESGRDVFHSPLHF.

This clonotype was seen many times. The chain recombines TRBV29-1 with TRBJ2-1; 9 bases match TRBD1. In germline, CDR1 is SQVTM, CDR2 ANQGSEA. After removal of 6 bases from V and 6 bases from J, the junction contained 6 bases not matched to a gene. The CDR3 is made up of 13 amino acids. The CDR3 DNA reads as TGCAGCGTGGGACCGGGACAGGGCAATGAGCAGTTCTTC. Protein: CSVGPGQGNEQFF.

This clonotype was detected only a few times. CDR3 DNA: TGTGCCAGCATCCCGGGACTAGCGGGAGGGGGAGGCACAGATACGCAGTATTTT. As protein: CASIPGLAGGGGTDTQYF. J is TRBJ2-3 and V is TRBV12-3 or TRBV12-4, with 16 bases lining up with TRBD2. This CDR3 is 18 amino acids long. The trim removed 7 bases at V and 1 base at J, leaving 8 bases unmatched.

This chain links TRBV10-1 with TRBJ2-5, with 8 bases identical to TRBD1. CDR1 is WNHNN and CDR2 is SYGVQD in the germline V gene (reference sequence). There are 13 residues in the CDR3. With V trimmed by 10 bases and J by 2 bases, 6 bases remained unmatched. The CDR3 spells CANSTGEQETQYF. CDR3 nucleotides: TGCGCCAATTCGACAGGGGAACAAGAGACCCAGTACTTC.

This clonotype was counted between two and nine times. The DNA of the CDR3 is TGTGCCAGCAGTTACGCTACTAACCAGTTCTTC. It codes for CASSYATNQFF. J is TRBJ2-1 and V is TRBV6-5; D is unclear. Trimming stripped 2 bases from V and 13 bases from J, with 9 bases between. Per germline, CDR1 MNHEY and CDR2 SVGAGI. This CDR3 comprises 11 residues.

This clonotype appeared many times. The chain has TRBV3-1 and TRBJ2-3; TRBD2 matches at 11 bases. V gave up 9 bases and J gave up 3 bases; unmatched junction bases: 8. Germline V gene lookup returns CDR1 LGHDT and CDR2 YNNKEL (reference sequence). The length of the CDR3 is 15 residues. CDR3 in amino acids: CASKQGLAVTDTQYF. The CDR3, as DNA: TGTGCCAGTAAGCAGGGACTAGCGGTGACAGATACGCAGTATTTT.